This T cell receptor beta chain originates from a study of shared clonotypes between healthy human individuals. Here immunoSEQ multiplex PCR was the method, and the copy in TCRdb shows in-frame clones only, minus some. Of some 1.4 million clones listed, roughly 96% were seen once; the top ten hold approximately 1.1%. A split of CD4+ cells into CD45RA+ naive and CD45RA-negative memory subsets was performed. The specimen sequenced was naive CD4+ T cells sorted from blood. Subset indicated: CD45RA+ positively selected. This TCR came from a man aged 30 to 45 in good health.

In nucleotides, the CDR3 is TGTGCCTGGAGTGGGCAGGGGACAAGTGGCTACACCTTC. Translating gives CAWSGQGTSGYTF. This chain links TRBV30 with TRBJ1-2, with D possibly TRBD1 on 6 matching bases. With 1 base removed from V and 7 bases from J, the gap between germline ends came to 13 bases. This CDR3 has 13 residues. Germline lookup yields CDR1 GTSNPN and CDR2 SVGIG (reference sequence). The full variable domain, in which reference TRBV30 and TRBJ1-2 provide the parts outside the CDR3, is SQTIHQWPATLVQPVGSPLSLECTVEGTSNPNLYWYRQAAGRGLQLLFYSVGIGQISSEVPQNLSASRPQDRQFILSSKKLLLSDSGFYLCAWSGQGTSGYTFGSGTRLTVV.